The 25 T cell receptor beta chains presented below share a single source sample, sequenced in a study of identical twins. Each CDR3 protein gets one entry after TCRdb re-called the 5' RACE reads with MiXCR. The sample holds some 760,000 distinct CDR3 sequences, roughly 18% seen once. The data also belong to a second study, concerning T cells expressing NK-cell markers.

The sample was PBMCs. The receptors shown here come from a woman aged 18-29 years in good health.

The chain links TRBV20-1 to TRBJ1-1; a possible D gene is TRBD1 (6 bases). Germline CDR1 reads DFQATT; CDR2 reads SNEGSKA (reference sequence). This CDR3 has 14 residues. Trimming removed 2 bases from V and 8 bases from J, with 18 bases in between. The CDR3 nucleotides read TGCAGTGCTAGAATTTCAGGGGTTACGTCCGAAGCTTTCTTT. This encodes CSARISGVTSEAFF.

This clonotype was detected only a few times. V gene TRBV20-1 combines with J gene TRBJ2-3, with TRBD1 matching 7 bases. The V gene end was trimmed by 2 bases and the J gene end by 3 bases; junction bases not matched to a gene: 5. Germline V gene sequence: CDR1 DFQATT, CDR2 SNEGSKA (reference sequence). The CDR3 has 14 residues. The CDR3: CSARRTGTTDTQYF. CDR3 DNA sequence: TGCAGTGCTAGAAGGACAGGTACTACAGATACGCAGTATTTT.

This chain links TRBV11-2 with TRBJ2-1; 8 positions agree with TRBD2. Germline V lookup: CDR1 SGHAT, CDR2 FQNNGV. The CDR3 loop spans 16 amino acids. V dropped 4 bases and J dropped 9; count of bases not matched to a gene: 14. CDR3 amino acids: CASSSAGGGRVGEQFF. DNA for the CDR3: TGTGCCAGCAGCTCGGCCGGGGGGGGCCGCGTAGGTGAGCAGTTCTTC.

The chain carries TRBV20-1 and TRBJ2-3; 9 bases map to TRBD2. Looked up from germline, CDR1 is DFQATT and CDR2 is SNEGSKA (reference sequence). V shed 7 bases and J 0 bases; nucleotides not matched to a gene: 8. The CDR3 length is 15 residues. CDR3 nucleotides: TGCAGTGTGGGGGTGACTAGCGGAAGCACAGATACGCAGTATTTT. Translating gives CSVGVTSGSTDTQYF.

The rearrangement links TRBV2 to TRBJ2-1, with 16 positions matching TRBD2. The CDR3 runs 19 residues. Germline trimming cut 6 bases from V and 0 bases from J; bases unmatched to any gene: 8. Germline CDR1 and CDR2: SNHLY and FYNNEI. CDR3 protein: CASSQPGLAGGLSYNEQFF. The CDR3 DNA follows: TGTGCCAGCAGCCAACCGGGACTAGCGGGGGGGCTCTCCTACAATGAGCAGTTCTTC.

The table lists this clonotype with a few counts. This sequence joins TRBV6-1 and TRBJ2-7; D remains ambiguous. Germline CDR1 MNHNS, CDR2 SASEGT. The length of the CDR3 is 14 residues. Trimming removed 8 bases at V and 1 base at J, with 15 bases between. CDR3 in amino acids: CASLPGPGSYEQYF. CDR3 bases: TGTGCCAGCCTCCCCGGTCCCGGGTCCTACGAGCAGTACTTC.

The chain has TRBV10-2 and TRBJ2-1; 9 bases are a match to TRBD1. Trimming removed 6 bases from V and 5 bases from J; junction bases left unmatched: 8. Germline V gene data show CDR1 as WSHSY and CDR2 as SAAADI. This CDR3 contains 15 residues. As DNA, the CDR3 is TGCGCCAGCAGGGGGGACAGGGTTCGAAACAATGAGCAGTTCTTC. Translation gives CASRGDRVRNNEQFF.

This chain connects TRBV11-1 to TRBJ2-5; 16 bases fit TRBD2. Germline V gives CDR1 SGHAT, CDR2 FQDESV (reference sequence). The CDR3 runs 18 residues. Unmatched junction bases numbered 11, after V lost 5 bases and J lost 5 bases. CDR3 DNA: TGTGCCAGCAGCGGGACTAGCGGGGGGGCCGAAGATTGGGAGACCCAGTACTTC. It translates to CASSGTSGGAEDWETQYF.

The V and J genes are TRBV12-3 or TRBV12-4 and TRBJ2-5; D possibly matches TRBD1 or TRBD2 (5 bases each). V lost 6 bases to trimming and J lost 7 bases, with 18 bases between them. The CDR3 has 14 residues. The CDR3 region has the DNA TGTGCCAGCAGGACCGGGGCGGATCCGAGGACCCAGTACTTC. It yields the protein CASRTGADPRTQYF.

The rearrangement uses TRBV14 and TRBJ2-1, with 7 bases that match TRBD1. The CDR3 spans 12 residues. Germline V gene data show CDR1 as SGHDN and CDR2 as FVKESK. J gave up 9 bases and V 4 bases, and 3 bases lay outside the gene matches. Written as DNA, the CDR3 is TGTGCCAGCAGCCTGACAGGGACTGAGCAGTTCTTC. This translates into CASSLTGTEQFF.

This clonotype was seen only a few times. The rearrangement links TRBV20-1 to TRBJ1-2, with 8 bases fitting TRBD1. Germline loops: CDR1 DFQATT, CDR2 SNEGSKA (reference sequence). V lost 3 bases and J lost 0; bases outside the gene matches: 9. The CDR3 runs 16 residues. The CDR3 reads CSARDRAVDPNYGYTF. The CDR3 DNA follows: TGCAGTGCTAGGGACAGGGCTGTAGACCCTAACTATGGCTACACCTTC.

The rearrangement links TRBV2 to TRBJ1-1, with D possibly being TRBD1 (5 bases). Trimming shortened V by 9 bases and J by 1 base, and 12 bases separated the two germline ends. Germline V CDR1 and CDR2: SNHLY, FYNNEI. This CDR3 contains 13 residues. The CDR3 spells CASPRQPNTEAFF. For the CDR3, the DNA is TGTGCCAGTCCTCGACAGCCGAACACTGAAGCTTTCTTT.

In DNA form, the CDR3 reads TGCAGTGCTAACCCTGAGCGGGTGGCCTCCTACAATGAGCAGTTCTTC. It is translated as CSANPERVASYNEQFF. The V gene is TRBV20-1, the J gene TRBJ2-1; D might be TRBD2 (6 bases). In germline, CDR1 is DFQATT, CDR2 SNEGSKA (reference sequence). The CDR3 contains 16 residues. The V gene lost 4 bases and the J gene lost 0 bases, with 16 bases spanning the gap.

This clonotype has only a few counts. The J gene is TRBJ2-2, the V gene TRBV30, with TRBD1 identical over 10 bases. Looked up from germline, CDR1 is GTSNPN and CDR2 is SVGIG (reference sequence). CDR3 length: 14 amino acids. The J segment lost 2 bases and the V segment lost 5 bases, leaving 2 bases of the junction unmatched. The CDR3 loop is CAWGTGANTGELFF. CDR3 DNA sequence: TGTGCCTGGGGGACAGGGGCCAACACCGGGGAGCTGTTTTTT. The whole variable domain, filled in from reference TRBV30 and TRBJ2-2, reads SQTIHQWPATLVQPVGSPLSLECTVEGTSNPNLYWYRQAAGRGLQLLFYSVGIGQISSEVPQNLSASRPQDRQFILSSKKLLLSDSGFYLCAWGTGANTGELFFGEGSRLTVL.

This clonotype was detected only a few times. CDR3 in DNA: TGTGCCAGCTCACCAACGACTACCCCGGGGGAGACCCAGTACTTC. Encoded protein: CASSPTTTPGETQYF. V usage is TRBV18 and J usage is TRBJ2-5, with a weak D call TRBD2 (5 bases). Deletions cut 2 bases from V and 5 bases from J, with 15 bases between. Germline-derived CDR1 and CDR2 are KGHSH and LQKENI. The CDR3 totals 15 residues.

At least ten counts were recorded for this clonotype. The chain has TRBV24-1 and TRBJ2-1; TRBD2 agrees at 9 bases. Trimming cost V 5 bases and J 6 bases; bases outside gene matches: 4. Germline CDR1 reads KGHDR; CDR2 reads SFDVKD. The CDR3 is made up of 14 amino acids. CDR3 bases: TGTGCCACCAGTGGTAGGACTAGCGTCAATGAGCAGTTCTTC. As protein: CATSGRTSVNEQFF.

This clonotype was detected many times. The junction departs from the called germline gene at one end, perhaps through a read error. The J gene is TRBJ2-7, the V gene TRBV5-1; D gene unclear. The germline gives CDR1 SGHRS, CDR2 YFSETQ. This CDR3 has 13 residues. Here the CDR3 reads CASSLYGTYEQYF. Written as DNA, the CDR3 is TGTGCCAGCAGTTTATACGGAACCTACGAGCAGTACTTC.

The rearrangement joins TRBV3-1 to TRBJ2-3; 9 bases map to TRBD2. V lost 0 bases to trimming and J lost 4 bases; unmatched junction nucleotides: 5. Germline V gives CDR1 LGHDT, CDR2 YNNKEL (reference sequence). CDR3 length: 16 amino acids. CDR3 DNA: TGTGCCAGCAGCCAAGATGCCCTAGCGGGGTCAGATACGCAGTATTTT. Amino acid sequence: CASSQDALAGSDTQYF.

This clonotype was recorded many times. The rearrangement links TRBV12-3 or TRBV12-4 to TRBJ2-5; TRBD1 aligns across 9 bases. Trimming took 5 bases from V and 5 from J; bases not matched to a gene: 9. The CDR3 is made up of 15 amino acids. CDR3 in DNA: TGTGCCAGCAGTCCAAGAAACAGGGGGCGGGAGACCCAGTACTTC. Translated, it gives CASSPRNRGRETQYF.

The chain has TRBV6-1 and TRBJ2-3; 14 nucleotides agree with TRBD2. V was pared by 6 bases and J by 5 bases, with 4 bases of the junction left unmatched. The V gene's germline CDR1 is MNHNS and CDR2 SASEGT. The CDR3 is 15 residues long. The CDR3 DNA reads as TGTGCCAGCAGCGGACTAGCGGGAGGTGTAGATACGCAGTATTTT. Its translation: CASSGLAGGVDTQYF.

The V and J genes are TRBV12-3 or TRBV12-4 and TRBJ1-1; 9 positions match TRBD1. V gave up 5 bases and J gave up 6 bases; unmatched junction bases: 10. The CDR3 sequence is 15 residues long. The CDR3 nucleotides read TGTGCCAGCAGTAGGGTCGGGACAGGGCTCTCTGAAGCTTTCTTT. As protein: CASSRVGTGLSEAFF.

There are many counts of this clonotype. The chain employs TRBV15 and TRBJ1-5; D gene uncertain. CDR1 and CDR2 (germline): LNHNV, YYDKDF (reference sequence). There are 13 residues in the CDR3. Trimming cost V 5 bases and J 8 bases, with 13 bases left between them. The chain's CDR3 is CATSGSPKEPQHF. CDR3 DNA: TGTGCCACCAGCGGGTCACCAAAAGAGCCCCAGCATTTT.

This clonotype has a count of ten or more. V and J are TRBV20-1 and TRBJ2-7, with D perhaps matching TRBD2 (6 bases). Trimming took 3 bases from V and 0 from J, leaving 12 bases between them. Germline V CDR1 and CDR2: DFQATT, SNEGSKA (reference sequence). The CDR3 extends over 14 amino acids. The CDR3 is CSARGLQVSYEQYF. CDR3 DNA sequence: TGCAGTGCTAGGGGACTGCAGGTCTCCTACGAGCAGTACTTC.

This clonotype was counted ten times or more. The chain has TRBV7-2 and TRBJ2-4, with no clear D. The CDR3 is made up of 13 amino acids. The ends were cut back, 5 bases at V and 6 bases at J, with 11 bases in the middle. Per germline, CDR1 SGHTA and CDR2 FQGNSA. The CDR3 is CASSPGRTNIQYF. CDR3 DNA sequence: TGTGCCAGCAGCCCAGGACGGACAAACATTCAGTACTTC.

The genes are TRBV15 and TRBJ2-3; D may correspond to TRBD1 or TRBD2 (5 bases each). The CDR3 runs 15 residues. The V end lost 0 bases, the J end lost 2 bases, and 9 bases lay between the germline ends. Looked up from germline, CDR1 is LNHNV and CDR2 is YYDKDF (reference sequence). Here the CDR3 DNA reads TGTGCCACCAGCAGAGAGGGGGTATTCACAGATACGCAGTATTTT. Protein sequence: CATSREGVFTDTQYF.